The 7 T cell receptor beta chains below all came from one sample that was sequenced in a study of technical replicates of blood from a handful of donors. The table came from immunoSEQ multiplex PCR; TCRdb's copy has only in-frame clones and leaves some out. Among 95,000 or so clones, approximately 95% were seen once, and the ten largest hold about 0.36%. Material: T cells isolated from PBMCs. These receptors were taken from a human donor in good health.

This clone was observed a single time. This chain connects TRBV19 to TRBJ2-1; 7 positions match TRBD1. Germline assignment: CDR1 LNHDA and CDR2 SQIVND (reference sequence). The V and J ends lost 3 bases and 8 bases, in that order; junction bases with no gene match: 10. This CDR3 is 15 amino acids long. For the CDR3, the DNA is TGTGCCAGTAGTATTATTGGGGGACAGAGGTATGAGCAGTTCTTC. Its translation: CASSIIGGQRYEQFF.

V gene TRBV5-6 combines with J gene TRBJ2-1, with 9 bases aligning to TRBD1. This CDR3 spans 15 amino acids. CDR1 SGHDT and CDR2 YYEEEE come from the germline V gene. V lost 4 bases, J lost 7 bases, and 9 bases stayed unmatched. As DNA, the CDR3 is TGTGCCAGCAGCATCGGACAGGGGTATTGGAATGAGCAGTTCTTC. This gives the protein CASSIGQGYWNEQFF.

The chain links TRBV19 to TRBJ1-5, with no clear D. Germline CDR1 and CDR2: LNHDA and SQIVND (reference sequence). This CDR3 region has 14 residues. With 6 bases removed from V and 5 bases from J, the gap between germline ends came to 14 bases. The CDR3 region has the DNA TGTGCCAGTAGGGATAAAGGGAGCCATCAGCCCCAGCATTTT. It yields the protein CASRDKGSHQPQHF. The complete variable domain, with remaining parts taken from reference TRBV19 and TRBJ1-5, reads DGGITQSPKYLFRKEGQNVTLSCEQNLNHDAMYWYRQDPGQGLRLIYYSQIVNDFQKGDIAEGYSVSREKKESFPLTVTSAQKNPTAFYLCASRDKGSHQPQHFGDGTRLSIL.

The genes are TRBV6-5 and TRBJ2-7; 13 positions match TRBD2. Germline V lookup: CDR1 MNHEY, CDR2 SVGAGI. The CDR3 loop spans 15 amino acids. V dropped 5 bases and J dropped 3; count of bases not matched to a gene: 4. The CDR3 spells CASSMTSGRFYEQYF. CDR3 bases: TGTGCCAGCAGTATGACTAGCGGGAGGTTCTACGAGCAGTACTTC.

The chain joins TRBV4-2 to TRBJ2-1; 7 positions match TRBD2. V shed 0 bases and J 4 bases; nucleotides not matched to a gene: 6. The CDR3 is 16 residues long. The germline V gene has CDR1 LGHNA and CDR2 YNFKEQ. CDR3 coding DNA: TGTGCCAGCAGCCAAGATAGGGCGGGAGTTTACAATGAGCAGTTCTTC. This sequence encodes CASSQDRAGVYNEQFF.

The chain employs TRBV7-2 and TRBJ2-4, with D hard to call. Germline V lookup: CDR1 SGHTA, CDR2 FQGNSA. The CDR3 is made up of 15 amino acids. V lost 6 bases and J 10 bases, leaving 22 bases between the germline ends. CDR3 sequence reads: CASSIDTSLEAIQYF. CDR3 sequence (DNA): TGTGCCAGCAGTATCGATACTTCGCTCGAGGCTATTCAGTACTTC.

The DNA for the CDR3 is TGTGCCAGCAGCTCGGGAGGTCCGAATACGCAGTATTTT. It codes for CASSSGGPNTQYF. J is TRBJ2-3 and V is TRBV11-2; 7 bases align to TRBD2. The germline V gene has CDR1 SGHAT and CDR2 FQNNGV. The CDR3 is 13 residues long. Trimming at V came to 4 bases and at J to 7 bases, leaving 5 bases not matched to a gene. The full variable domain, in which reference TRBV11-2 and TRBJ2-3 provide the parts outside the CDR3, is EAGVAQSPRYKIIEKRQSVAFWCNPISGHATLYWYQQILGQGPKLLIQFQNNGVVDDSQLPKDRFSAERLKGVDSTLKIQPAKLEDSAVYLCASSSGGPNTQYFGPGTRLTVL.